Presented here are 24 T cell receptor beta chains from one specimen sequenced in a study of T cells in Graves' hyperthyroidism and ophthalmopathy. Amplified regions were TCR beta CDR3 sequences from RNA transcripts. With the HTBI primer set, the TCR CDR3 went through a first round of RT-PCR. Each CDR3 protein is one row after TCRdb ran MiXCR on the multiplex PCR reads. The sample consists of more than 300,000 distinct CDR3 sequences, about 15% of them appearing once. Input material: blood. The receptors come from a woman in her thirties with Graves' hyperthyroidism that later progressed to Graves' ophthalmopathy.

This clonotype was recorded at least ten times. The rearrangement uses TRBV6-2 or TRBV6-3 and TRBJ2-1, with D possibly being TRBD1 or TRBD2 (5 bases each). The CDR3 has 15 amino acids. Germline-derived CDR1 and CDR2 are MNHEY and SVGEGT. V was cut by 2 bases and J by 7 bases, with 15 bases left in between. The CDR3 region has the DNA TGTGCCAGCAGTTACCTTATCTCATGGGGGAATGAGCAGTTCTTC. Residues: CASSYLISWGNEQFF.

In its sample, this clonotype was seen many times. The chain uses TRBV6-1 and TRBJ2-7, with D perhaps TRBD1 (5 bases). The V gene lost 10 bases and the J gene lost 1 base, with 14 bases spanning the gap. Germline V gives CDR1 MNHNS, CDR2 SASEGT. CDR3 size: 13 residues. CDR3 DNA sequence: TGTGCCACCGGTAGGGGCGGTTCCTACGAGCAGTACTTC. It specifies CATGRGGSYEQYF.

This chain joins TRBV12-3 or TRBV12-4 and TRBJ2-7; 10 positions match TRBD1. The CDR3 totals 13 residues. V shed 5 bases and J 6 bases; nucleotides not matched to a gene: 4. As DNA, the CDR3 is TGTGCCAGCAGTCAGGGACAGGGGCGCGAGCAGTACTTC. Its translation is CASSQGQGREQYF.

This sequence joins TRBV3-1 and TRBJ1-1, with 10 bases lining up with TRBD1. V shed 2 bases, J shed 7 bases, and the junction held 7 bases outside the gene matches. The CDR3 runs to 15 residues. Germline V lookup: CDR1 LGHDT, CDR2 YNNKEL (reference sequence). CDR3 sequence reads: CASSQYGDRGLEAFF. For the CDR3, the DNA is TGTGCCAGCAGCCAATATGGGGACAGGGGCCTTGAAGCTTTCTTT.

This clonotype was detected ten times or more. This chain connects TRBV7-8 to TRBJ2-6, with 7 bases fitting TRBD1. Germline CDR1 reads SGHVS; CDR2 reads FQNEAQ. The CDR3 is 12 residues long. The junction had 5 bases not matched to a gene; V was cut back by 3 bases and J by 15 bases. The CDR3 reads CASSFTGADLTF. The DNA of the CDR3 is TGTGCCAGCAGCTTCACAGGGGCAGACCTGACTTTC.

This clonotype came up many times. The chain carries TRBV28 and TRBJ1-5; TRBD1 matches at 7 bases. V shed 2 bases, J shed 6 bases, and the junction held 7 bases outside the gene matches. The CDR3 extends over 15 amino acids. The germline gives CDR1 MDHEN, CDR2 SYDVKM. CDR3 DNA: TGTGCCAGCAGTTTACTTACAGGGGAGGTTCAGCCCCAGCATTTT. Amino acids: CASSLLTGEVQPQHF.

This clonotype was detected ten times or more. The J gene is TRBJ1-3, the V gene TRBV18, with D uncertain. Per germline, CDR1 KGHSH and CDR2 LQKENI. The CDR3 length is 13 residues. The V and J ends lost 0 bases and 8 bases respectively, with 8 bases between them. CDR3 sequence reads: CASSPPSVDTIYF. The DNA for the CDR3 is TGTGCCAGCTCACCACCGTCAGTTGACACCATATATTTT.

The sample holds many counts of this clonotype. V and J are TRBV7-9 and TRBJ2-3; TRBD2 aligns across 7 bases. The CDR3 extends over 15 amino acids. The V gene's germline CDR1 is SEHNR and CDR2 FQNEAQ (reference sequence). The J segment lost 2 bases and the V segment lost 2 bases, leaving 4 bases of the junction unmatched. CDR3: CASSLRDYYTDTQYF. For the CDR3, the DNA is TGTGCCAGCAGCTTAAGGGACTATTACACAGATACGCAGTATTTT. Drawing the rest from reference TRBV7-9 and TRBJ2-3, the complete variable domain is DTGVSQNPRHKITKRGQNVTFRCDPISEHNRLYWYRQTLGQGPEFLTYFQNEAQLEKSRLLSDRFSAERPKGSFSTLEIQRTEQGDSAMYLCASSLRDYYTDTQYFGPGTRLTVL.

This clonotype turned up a few times. V gene TRBV15 combines with J gene TRBJ1-4; D ambiguous. This CDR3 comprises 13 residues. The germline CDR1 and CDR2 sequences are LNHNV and YYDKDF (reference sequence). Trimming pared 1 base from V and 8 bases from J, leaving 8 bases between. The CDR3 region is CATSRVAGEKLFF. In DNA, the CDR3 is TGTGCCACCAGCAGAGTCGCAGGAGAAAAACTGTTTTTT.

This clonotype was observed many times. The rearrangement uses TRBV20-1 and TRBJ1-3; no firm D call. V dropped 0 bases and J dropped 1 base, with 13 bases sitting between them. The CDR3 covers 16 residues. Germline CDR1 reads DFQATT; CDR2 reads SNEGSKA (reference sequence). CDR3: CSAREGGGLSGNTIYF. The CDR3 DNA is TGCAGTGCTAGAGAGGGAGGTGGCCTATCTGGAAACACCATATATTTT.

The chain combines TRBV6-1 with TRBJ1-5, with D possibly being TRBD1 (5 bases). From germline, CDR1 is MNHNS and CDR2 SASEGT. The CDR3 runs 16 residues. Trimming stripped 2 bases from V and 0 bases from J, with 11 bases between. CDR3 sequence reads: CASSERGFFSNQPQHF. For the CDR3, the DNA is TGTGCCAGCAGTGAAAGGGGTTTCTTTAGCAATCAGCCCCAGCATTTT.

This clonotype appeared many times. The chain links TRBV12-5 to TRBJ2-3; no reliable D call. This CDR3 is built from 11 residues. V lost 5 bases, J lost 4 bases, and 4 bases lay in between. CDR1 and CDR2 from the germline V gene are LGHNT and FRNRAP. This chain's CDR3 is CASGQADTQYF. CDR3 coding DNA: TGTGCTAGTGGTCAGGCAGATACGCAGTATTTT. The variable domain in full, with the rest retrieved from reference TRBV12-5 and TRBJ2-3, is DARVTQTPRHKVTEMGQEVTMRCQPILGHNTVFWYRQTMMQGLELLAYFRNRAPLDDSGMPKDRFSAEMPDATLATLKIQPSEPRDSAVYFCASGQADTQYFGPGTRLTVL.

This clonotype has a count of ten or more. CDR3 sequence: CATSRESADYNEQFF. The CDR3, as DNA: TGTGCCACCAGCAGAGAGTCCGCGGATTACAATGAGCAGTTCTTC. This chain connects TRBV15 to TRBJ2-1; no firm D call. The CDR3 runs to 15 residues. Trimming removed 0 bases at V and 4 bases at J, with 10 bases between. CDR1 is LNHNV, CDR2 YYDKDF, per germline (reference sequence).

Ten or more counts support this clonotype. The V gene is TRBV2, the J gene TRBJ2-2; D is uncertain. V was trimmed by 0 bases and J by 6 bases, leaving 5 bases between them. This CDR3 region has 13 residues. CDR1 is SNHLY, CDR2 FYNNEI, per germline. The CDR3 DNA sequence: TGTGCCAGCAGTGAAGCCCGGTCCGGGGAGCTGTTTTTT. It is translated as CASSEARSGELFF. Supplemented by reference TRBV2 and TRBJ2-2, the full variable domain reads EPEVTQTPSHQVTQMGQEVILRCVPISNHLYFYWYRQILGQKVEFLVSFYNNEISEKSEIFDDQFSVERPDGSNFTLKIRSTKLEDSAMYFCASSEARSGELFFGEGSRLTVL.

The chain uses TRBV18 and TRBJ2-7; 7 bases fit TRBD1. The length of the CDR3 is 13 residues. The J segment lost 5 bases and the V segment lost 2 bases, leaving 3 bases of the junction unmatched. Germline lookup yields CDR1 KGHSH and CDR2 LQKENI. The CDR3 DNA reads as TGTGCCAGCTCACCAAACAGGGGCCACGAGCAGTACTTC. Protein: CASSPNRGHEQYF.

This chain joins TRBV28 and TRBJ1-6; D not certain. CDR1 is MDHEN, CDR2 SYDVKM, per germline. This CDR3 contains 13 residues. The V end was cut by 6 bases, the J end by 10 bases, with 13 bases between. The CDR3 DNA reads as TGTGCCAGCAGCCTCTGGGCTGTATCACCCCTCCACTTT. As protein: CASSLWAVSPLHF.

The table lists this clonotype with a count of one. CDR3 sequence reads: CASRSGQGDSPLHF. DNA for the CDR3: TGTGCCAGTAGATCCGGACAGGGGGATTCACCCCTCCACTTT. The chain is built from TRBV19 and TRBJ1-6, with TRBD1 matching 10 bases. From germline, CDR1 is LNHDA and CDR2 SQIVND (reference sequence). CDR3 size: 14 residues. The J segment lost 8 bases and the V segment lost 6 bases, leaving 4 bases of the junction unmatched.

This clonotype was recorded many times. This chain uses TRBV2 with TRBJ1-1; D is perhaps TRBD1 (5 bases). The CDR3 length is 13 residues. Germline V CDR1 and CDR2: SNHLY, FYNNEI. Between the trimmed V and J ends, which lost 9 bases and 5 bases, there was a span of 16 bases. DNA for the CDR3: TGTGCCAGTGAATTATATGAGGGGACTGAAGCTTTCTTT. Amino acid sequence: CASELYEGTEAFF. Full variable domain (missing parts from reference TRBV2 and TRBJ1-1): EPEVTQTPSHQVTQMGQEVILRCVPISNHLYFYWYRQILGQKVEFLVSFYNNEISEKSEIFDDQFSVERPDGSNFTLKIRSTKLEDSAMYFCASELYEGTEAFFGQGTRLTVV.

This clonotype showed up just a few times. Here the CDR3 reads CASSQLRGNSPLHF. The CDR3 DNA is TGCGCCAGCAGCCAACTCAGGGGGAATTCACCCCTCCACTTT. The gene calls are TRBV4-1 and TRBJ1-6; 7 bases map to TRBD1. The V and J ends lost 2 bases and 7 bases, in that order; junction bases with no gene match: 2. The CDR3 has 14 residues. CDR1 MGHRA and CDR2 YSYEKL come from the germline V gene.

This chain connects TRBV20-1 to TRBJ2-5; D is uncertain. This CDR3 has 10 residues. Germline CDR1 and CDR2: DFQATT and SNEGSKA (reference sequence). V lost 5 bases to trimming and J lost 5 bases, with 6 bases between them. The chain's CDR3 is CSAGSETQYF. CDR3 in DNA: TGCAGTGCTGGGTCTGAGACCCAGTACTTC.

Many counts were recorded for this clonotype. The chain has TRBV28 and TRBJ2-5, with D tentatively TRBD1 or TRBD2 (5 bases each). The length of the CDR3 is 15 residues. The germline V gene has CDR1 MDHEN and CDR2 SYDVKM. V dropped 6 bases and J dropped 1 base, with 15 bases sitting between them. The CDR3 region is CASRPRGSPQETQYF. The CDR3 region has the DNA TGTGCCAGCAGGCCCCGGGGCTCCCCCCAAGAGACCCAGTACTTC.

This clonotype showed up just a few times. The rearrangement joins TRBV6-2 or TRBV6-3 to TRBJ2-7, with unresolved D. The CDR3 has 13 amino acids. The V end was cut by 4 bases, the J end by 2 bases, with 9 bases between. Germline loops: CDR1 MNHEY, CDR2 SVGEGT. The CDR3 loop reads CASSSSETYEQYF. The CDR3 nucleotides are TGTGCCAGCAGTTCCTCAGAAACCTACGAGCAGTACTTC.

This clonotype has at least ten counts. This chain links TRBV29-1 with TRBJ1-6; maybe TRBD1 (5 bases). The germline CDR1 and CDR2 sequences are SQVTM and ANQGSEA. This CDR3 comprises 13 residues. Trimming stripped 6 bases from V and 5 bases from J, with 11 bases between. CDR3 DNA: TGCAGCGTCCTGACAGCGAATAATTCACCCCTCCACTTT. Its translation is CSVLTANNSPLHF.

At least ten counts were recorded for this clonotype. The CDR3 is CASKTGAYNNEQFF. The CDR3 DNA reads TGTGCCAGCAAGACAGGGGCATATAACAATGAGCAGTTCTTC. The chain is built from TRBV2 and TRBJ2-1; 8 bases line up with TRBD1. The germline CDR1 and CDR2 sequences are SNHLY and FYNNEI. V lost 7 bases, J lost 5 bases, and 7 bases stayed unmatched. The CDR3 has 14 amino acids.